This record concerns one T cell receptor beta chain sequence. The data were produced by immunoSEQ multiplex PCR, yet TCRdb's version contains in-frame clones alone and is incomplete. This table holds 200,000 or so clones, around 84% found once. The data stem from a study of blood T cell repertoires in COVID-19. As for the study in general: The origin of the acute and convalescent COVID-19 samples was the United States, Italy and Spain. T cells, B-cell-depleted T cells, or PBMCs provided the cDNA or gDNA that served as material.

The specimen was peripheral blood. This clonotype originated in a human donor in a cohort sampled during active COVID-19.

The CDR3 sequence is CASSFRQTNTEAFF. The CDR3 nucleotides read TGTGCCAGCAGCTTCAGACAGACGAACACTGAAGCTTTCTTT. This rearrangement joins TRBV6-5 to TRBJ1-1; tentatively, D is TRBD1 (5 bases). V lost 6 bases and J 1 base, leaving 12 bases between the germline ends. The germline gives CDR1 MNHEY, CDR2 SVGAGI. There are 14 residues in the CDR3.